A selection of T cell receptor beta chains follows, all from one sample in a study of cytomegalovirus exposure and HLA in healthy donors. Assay used: immunoSEQ multiplex PCR; TCRdb lists only in-frame clones, some missing. Of approximately 95,000 clones in the sample, less than 80% were seen once. Source material: PBMCs. The source of these receptors is a middle-aged woman in good health and CMV-seropositive. Each CDR3 is given with its conserved first and last residue. The order of the fields is V gene, clone size, J gene, D gene, CDR3 protein, CDR3 DNA. D genes are given only for firm matches. Some rows have no size entry. The others give once, few or many, or a class for an expanded clone.

>TRBV6-1|NA|TRBJ2-7|TRBD2
CASRYPSGTEQYF
TGTGCCAGCAGGTATCCTAGCGGGACCGAGCAGTACTTC
>TRBV5-4|NA|TRBJ2-7|NA
CASSLGGTTYEQYF
TGTGCCAGCAGCTTGGGAGGAACCACCTACGAGCAGTACTTC
>TRBV7-9|NA|TRBJ2-7|TRBD2
CASSLVGSGRPGEQYF
TGTGCCAGCAGCCTAGTTGGGAGCGGGAGGCCGGGGGAGCAGTACTTC
>TRBV27|NA|TRBJ1-5|TRBD1
CASREAGTGGNQPQHF
TGTGCCAGCAGAGAGGCCGGGACAGGGGGCAATCAGCCCCAGCATTTT
>TRBV6-4|NA|TRBJ1-5|NA
CASSPGSNQPQHF
TGTGCCAGCAGCCCCGGTAGCAATCAGCCCCAGCATTTT
>TRBV5-4|few|TRBJ2-1|NA
CASSLDSYNEQFF
TGTGCCAGCAGCCTCGACAGTTACAATGAGCAGTTCTTC
>TRBV5-1|NA|TRBJ2-7|TRBD1
CASSVGQDSYEQYF
TGCGCCAGCAGCGTCGGACAGGACTCCTACGAGCAGTACTTC
>TRBV27|NA|TRBJ2-5|TRBD2
CASSPKPSGSWETQYF
TGTGCCAGCAGTCCCAAACCTAGCGGGAGTTGGGAGACCCAGTACTTC
>TRBV10-1|NA|TRBJ2-3|NA
CASSESYSSTDTQYF
TGCGCCAGCAGTGAGTCGTACTCCAGCACAGATACGCAGTATTTT
>TRBV5-1|NA|TRBJ1-5|TRBD1
CASRLGTAGNQPQHF
TGCGCCAGCAGACTGGGGACAGCAGGCAATCAGCCCCAGCATTTT
>TRBV28|NA|TRBJ1-6|NA
CASSARGEGNSPLHF
TGTGCCAGCAGTGCCAGAGGGGAGGGGAATTCACCCCTCCACTTT
>TRBV27|NA|TRBJ1-1|TRBD1
CARAGTENTEAFF
TGTGCCCGGGCAGGGACAGAGAACACTGAAGCTTTCTTT
>TRBV10-1|NA|TRBJ2-1|TRBD2
CASRVVTSGVISYNEQFF
TGCGCCAGCAGAGTGGTTACTAGCGGAGTTATATCCTACAATGAGCAGTTCTTC
>TRBV28|NA|TRBJ2-5|NA
CASRGGGHDIETQYF
TGTGCCAGCAGGGGAGGGGGGCATGATATAGAGACCCAGTACTTC
>TRBV7-9|NA|TRBJ2-2|NA
CASSPAGTYNTGELFF
TGTGCCAGCAGCCCCGCCGGGACTTACAACACCGGGGAGCTGTTTTTT
>TRBV7-9|NA|TRBJ1-3|NA
CASSPPTDLNGNTIYF
TGTGCCAGCAGCCCTCCGACTGACTTAAACGGAAACACCATATATTTT
>TRBV10-1|few|TRBJ2-7|NA
CASSDRVLNEQYF
TGCGCCAGCAGTGACCGGGTACTTAACGAGCAGTACTTC
>TRBV7-8|few|TRBJ2-2|NA
CASSLGGAGELFF
TGTGCCAGCAGCTTAGGTGGGGCGGGGGAGCTGTTTTTT
>TRBV5-1|NA|TRBJ2-5|NA
CASSATANQETQYF
TGCGCCAGCAGCGCAACAGCTAACCAAGAGACCCAGTACTTC
>TRBV2|NA|TRBJ2-3|NA
CASRAKGGAGSNTQYF
TGTGCCAGCAGAGCGAAAGGGGGCGCGGGGTCAAATACGCAGTATTTT
>TRBV27|NA|TRBJ1-5|NA
CASSLYPPGLSNQPQHF
TGTGCCAGCAGTTTATATCCCCCGGGGTTATCCAATCAGCCCCAGCATTTT
>TRBV5-8|few|TRBJ2-1|TRBD2
CASSLMASGYNEQFF
TGTGCCAGCAGCTTGATGGCTAGCGGGTACAATGAGCAGTTCTTC
>TRBV18|NA|TRBJ2-3|NA
CASSRTGAGGPDTQYF
TGTGCCAGCTCACGAACCGGAGCGGGTGGACCAGATACGCAGTATTTT
>TRBV2|NA|TRBJ2-5|NA
CASSPARTRTETQYF
TGTGCCAGCAGTCCAGCCCGGACAAGAACCGAGACCCAGTACTTC
>TRBV7-9|NA|TRBJ2-1|TRBD2
CASSSDWSSGNYNEQFF
TGTGCCAGCAGCTCCGACTGGTCCAGCGGGAACTACAATGAGCAGTTCTTC
>TRBV5-1|NA|TRBJ2-5|TRBD1
CASSLLQGSQATQYF
TGCGCCAGCAGCTTACTACAGGGGTCCCAGGCGACCCAGTACTTC
>TRBV5-1|NA|TRBJ2-7|TRBD1
CASSFDGQGYEQYF
TGCGCCAGCAGCTTCGATGGACAGGGATACGAGCAGTACTTC
>TRBV4-1|once|TRBJ2-7|TRBD2
CASSQDIRLAGNSYEQYF
TGCGCCAGCAGCCAAGATATTCGGCTAGCGGGAAACTCCTACGAGCAGTACTTC
>TRBV7-9|NA|TRBJ2-7|TRBD2
CASSTLAGGAHEQYF
TGTGCCAGCAGCACACTAGCGGGAGGAGCCCACGAGCAGTACTTC
>TRBV19|NA|TRBJ2-7|TRBD2
CASSTPRGGTYEQYF
TGTGCCAGTAGTACCCCGCGGGGGGGAACCTACGAGCAGTACTTC
>TRBV28|NA|TRBJ2-5|TRBD2
CASSQLGLAGGETQYF
TGTGCCAGCAGCCAACTGGGACTAGCGGGAGGAGAGACCCAGTACTTC
>TRBV7-6|NA|TRBJ2-1|TRBD2
CASSVGTSGSTYNEQFF
TGTGCCAGCAGCGTAGGGACTAGCGGGAGTACCTACAATGAGCAGTTCTTC
>TRBV4-1|NA|TRBJ2-3|TRBD2
CASSQVTAGVSTDTQYF
TGCGCCAGCAGCCAAGTCACTGCGGGAGTAAGCACAGATACGCAGTATTTT
>TRBV9|NA|TRBJ2-3|TRBD2
CASSVGPAGSTDTQYF
TGTGCCAGCAGCGTAGGTCCAGCGGGGAGCACAGATACGCAGTATTTT
>TRBV5-1|NA|TRBJ2-3|TRBD2
CASSLLAGGGSTDTQYF
TGCGCCAGCAGCTTACTAGCGGGAGGGGGGAGCACAGATACGCAGTATTTT
>TRBV5-1|NA|TRBJ2-7|NA
CASSENLGAEQYF
TGCGCCAGCAGCGAGAACCTGGGAGCCGAGCAGTACTTC
>TRBV30|NA|TRBJ2-2|TRBD2
CAWSAYLKRDTGELFF
TGTGCCTGGAGTGCCTACCTCAAGCGGGATACCGGGGAGCTGTTTTTT
>TRBV6-4|few|TRBJ2-1|TRBD2
CASSDSKVAGTGNEQFF
TGTGCCAGCAGTGACTCGAAAGTAGCGGGAACGGGCAATGAGCAGTTCTTC
>TRBV6-6|NA|TRBJ2-4|TRBD2
CASSREGVNIQYF
TGTGCCAGCAGTCGGGAGGGGGTAAACATTCAGTACTTC
>TRBV2|NA|TRBJ2-1|TRBD1
CASTGGRKNEQFF
TGTGCCAGTACAGGGGGCAGGAAGAATGAGCAGTTCTTC
>TRBV5-6|NA|TRBJ2-3|NA
CASSLRFAGSTDTQYF
TGTGCCAGCAGCTTGCGATTCGCGGGAAGCACAGATACGCAGTATTTT
>TRBV19|NA|TRBJ2-3|TRBD1
CASRSPGQGTDTQYF
TGTGCCAGTAGAAGCCCCGGACAGGGGACAGATACGCAGTATTTT
>TRBV28|NA|TRBJ1-4|NA
CASSGGGLNEKLFF
TGTGCCAGCAGTGGGGGGGGACTCAATGAAAAACTGTTTTTT
>TRBV5-1|NA|TRBJ2-2|TRBD1
CASSPRFGTGAGELFF
TGCGCCAGCAGCCCACGTTTCGGGACAGGGGCGGGGGAGCTGTTTTTT
>TRBV19|NA|TRBJ2-3|NA
CASSINRRSDTQYF
TGTGCCAGTAGTATCAACCGCAGGTCAGATACGCAGTATTTT
>TRBV19|once|TRBJ2-1|TRBD2
CATGTSGSKGPYNEQFF
TGTGCCACCGGGACTAGCGGGAGCAAGGGGCCCTACAATGAGCAGTTCTTC
>TRBV28|NA|TRBJ2-7|TRBD1
CASTTGSYEQYF
TGTGCCAGCACGACAGGGAGCTACGAGCAGTACTTC
>TRBV5-8|few|TRBJ2-1|NA
CASRLGGVYNEQFF
TGTGCCAGCCGACTAGGAGGGGTTTACAATGAGCAGTTCTTC
>TRBV6-6|NA|TRBJ2-7|TRBD1
CASSYGTGVYEQYF
TGTGCCAGCAGTTACGGGACAGGGGTCTACGAGCAGTACTTC